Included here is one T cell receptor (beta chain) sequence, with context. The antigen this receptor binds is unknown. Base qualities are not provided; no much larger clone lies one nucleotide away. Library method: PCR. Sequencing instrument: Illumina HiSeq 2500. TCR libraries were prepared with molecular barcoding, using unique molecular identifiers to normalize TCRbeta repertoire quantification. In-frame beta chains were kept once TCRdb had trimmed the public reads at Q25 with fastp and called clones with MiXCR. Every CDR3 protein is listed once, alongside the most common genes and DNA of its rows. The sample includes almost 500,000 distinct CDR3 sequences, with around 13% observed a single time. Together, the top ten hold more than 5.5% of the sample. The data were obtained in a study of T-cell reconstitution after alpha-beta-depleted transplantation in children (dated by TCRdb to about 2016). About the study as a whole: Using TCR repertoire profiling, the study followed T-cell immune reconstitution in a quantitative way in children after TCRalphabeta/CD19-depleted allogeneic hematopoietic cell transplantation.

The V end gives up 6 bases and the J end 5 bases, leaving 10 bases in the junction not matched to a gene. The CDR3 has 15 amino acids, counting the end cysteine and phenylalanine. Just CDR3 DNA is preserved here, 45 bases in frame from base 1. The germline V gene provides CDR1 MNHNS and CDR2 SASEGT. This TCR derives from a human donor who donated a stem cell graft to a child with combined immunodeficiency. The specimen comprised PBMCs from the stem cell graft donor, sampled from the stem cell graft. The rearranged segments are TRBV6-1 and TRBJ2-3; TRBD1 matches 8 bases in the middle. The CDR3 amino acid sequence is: CASRRQGLVLDTQYF. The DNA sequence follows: TGTGCCAGCAGACGACAGGGGCTGGTGTTAGATACGCAGTATTTT.